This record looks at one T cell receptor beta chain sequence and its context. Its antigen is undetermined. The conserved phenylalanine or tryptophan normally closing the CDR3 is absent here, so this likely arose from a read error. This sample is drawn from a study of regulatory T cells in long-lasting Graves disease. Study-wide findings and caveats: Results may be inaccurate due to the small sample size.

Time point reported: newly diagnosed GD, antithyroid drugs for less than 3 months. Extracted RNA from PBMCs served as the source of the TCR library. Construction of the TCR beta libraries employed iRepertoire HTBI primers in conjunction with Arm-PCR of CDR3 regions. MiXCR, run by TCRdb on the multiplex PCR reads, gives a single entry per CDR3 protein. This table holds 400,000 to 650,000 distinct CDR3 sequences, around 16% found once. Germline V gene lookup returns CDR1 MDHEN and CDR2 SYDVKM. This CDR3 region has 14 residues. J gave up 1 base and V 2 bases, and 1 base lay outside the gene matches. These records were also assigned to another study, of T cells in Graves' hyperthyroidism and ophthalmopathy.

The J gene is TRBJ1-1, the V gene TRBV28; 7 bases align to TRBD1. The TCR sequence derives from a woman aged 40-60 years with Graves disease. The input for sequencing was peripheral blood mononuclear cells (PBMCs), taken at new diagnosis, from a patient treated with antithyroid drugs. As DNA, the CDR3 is TGTGCCAGCAGTTTAGGGGACAGGAACACTGAAGCTTTCTCT. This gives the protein CASSLGDRNTEAFS.